These 23 T cell receptor beta chains originate from one sample sequenced in a study of cytomegalovirus exposure and HLA in healthy donors. The PCR employed 60 Vbeta primers together with 13 Jbeta primers. The protocol was immunoSEQ multiplex PCR, while the TCRdb copy is restricted to in-frame clones and leaves out a portion. The table includes about 260,000 clones, about 83% detected once. Sequencing was carried out using PBMCs. The receptors here all came from a woman in her 40s in good health and CMV-seropositive.

The gene calls are TRBV2 and TRBJ2-2; 7 nucleotides align to TRBD1. Germline CDR1 and CDR2: SNHLY and FYNNEI. J was trimmed by 6 bases and V by 6 bases; bases with no gene match: 7. The CDR3 contains 14 residues. The CDR3 reads CASRQGEGSGELFF. The CDR3 bases are TGTGCCAGCAGGCAGGGGGAAGGGTCCGGGGAGCTGTTTTTT.

The rearrangement links TRBV5-4 to TRBJ2-3, with D possibly matching TRBD2 (6 bases). The length of the CDR3 is 16 residues. Looked up from germline, CDR1 is SGHNT and CDR2 is YYREEE (reference sequence). V was pared by 1 base and J by 0 bases, with 12 bases between. CDR3 amino acids: CASSLIGGGSTDTQYF. CDR3 nucleotides: TGTGCCAGCAGCTTGATCGGGGGAGGCAGCACAGATACGCAGTATTTT.

This chain joins TRBV7-9 and TRBJ2-2, with 12 bases lining up with TRBD2. V lost 5 bases, J lost 6 bases, and 4 bases stayed unmatched. The CDR3 covers 15 residues. Per the germline V gene, CDR1 is SEHNR and CDR2 is FQNEAQ (reference sequence). CDR3 DNA sequence: TGTGCCAGCAGCCCGGGACTAGCGGGTTCCGGGGAGCTGTTTTTT. Its protein product is CASSPGLAGSGELFF. The full variable domain, its missing parts supplied by reference TRBV7-9 and TRBJ2-2, is DTGVSQNPRHKITKRGQNVTFRCDPISEHNRLYWYRQTLGQGPEFLTYFQNEAQLEKSRLLSDRFSAERPKGSFSTLEIQRTEQGDSAMYLCASSPGLAGSGELFFGEGSRLTVL.

This chain connects TRBV7-9 to TRBJ1-4, with 9 bases fitting TRBD1. Trimming took 2 bases from V and 6 from J; bases not matched to a gene: 16. In germline, CDR1 is SEHNR, CDR2 FQNEAQ (reference sequence). CDR3 length: 19 amino acids. CDR3 amino acids: CASSLRRSGTGNGDEKLFF. Here the CDR3 DNA reads TGTGCCAGCAGCTTAAGGCGGAGTGGGACAGGGAACGGGGATGAAAAACTGTTTTTT. Based on the CDR3 plus reference TRBV7-9 and TRBJ1-4, the full variable domain is DTGVSQNPRHKITKRGQNVTFRCDPISEHNRLYWYRQTLGQGPEFLTYFQNEAQLEKSRLLSDRFSAERPKGSFSTLEIQRTEQGDSAMYLCASSLRRSGTGNGDEKLFFGSGTQLSVL.

V usage is TRBV5-1 and J usage is TRBJ2-1; 10 bases fit TRBD2. This CDR3 comprises 16 residues. J lost 8 bases, V lost 4 bases, and 12 bases had no gene match. CDR1 and CDR2 from the germline V gene are SGHRS and YFSETQ. The chain's CDR3 is CASSPGSGRAIYEQFF. CDR3 DNA: TGCGCCAGCAGCCCCGGAAGCGGGAGGGCCATATATGAGCAGTTCTTC. The whole variable domain, filled in from reference TRBV5-1 and TRBJ2-1, reads KAGVTQTPRYLIKTRGQQVTLSCSPISGHRSVSWYQQTPGQGLQFLFEYFSETQRNKGNFPGRFSGRQFSNSRSEMNVSTLELGDSALYLCASSPGSGRAIYEQFFGPGTRLTVL.

V is TRBV19 and J is TRBJ1-5; D unresolved. The V gene's germline CDR1 is LNHDA and CDR2 SQIVND (reference sequence). The CDR3 loop spans 13 amino acids. V lost 2 bases, J lost 4 bases, and 6 bases lay in between. The CDR3 sequence is CASSISPNQPQHF. Written as DNA, the CDR3 is TGTGCCAGTAGTATAAGCCCAAATCAGCCCCAGCATTTT.

This chain connects TRBV5-1 to TRBJ1-1, with TRBD1 identical over 11 bases. Germline V gene lookup returns CDR1 SGHRS and CDR2 YFSETQ. This CDR3 comprises 16 residues. V shed 4 bases, J shed 2 bases, and the junction held 7 bases outside the gene matches. CDR3 nucleotides: TGCGCCAGCAGCCCGACGGGACAGGGGGGAAACACTGAAGCTTTCTTT. Residues: CASSPTGQGGNTEAFF.

V and J are TRBV7-9 and TRBJ2-5; 12 bases are shared with TRBD1. The CDR3 contains 16 residues. Germline V lookup: CDR1 SEHNR, CDR2 FQNEAQ (reference sequence). Unmatched junction bases numbered 10, after V lost 6 bases and J lost 5 bases. Here the CDR3 DNA reads TGTGCCAGCAGGCGAGGGACAGGGGGCGCGATCGAGACCCAGTACTTC. As protein: CASRRGTGGAIETQYF.

The rearrangement joins TRBV7-9 to TRBJ1-4; a possible D gene is TRBD1 (6 bases). The CDR3 has 15 amino acids. V dropped 2 bases and J dropped 4 bases, with 11 bases sitting between them. Germline V gene data show CDR1 as SEHNR and CDR2 as FQNEAQ (reference sequence). Here the CDR3 reads CASSLSQGRNEKLFF. CDR3 coding DNA: TGTGCCAGCAGCTTATCCCAGGGGCGTAATGAAAAACTGTTTTTT. Full variable domain (outside the CDR3, taken from reference TRBV7-9 and TRBJ1-4): DTGVSQNPRHKITKRGQNVTFRCDPISEHNRLYWYRQTLGQGPEFLTYFQNEAQLEKSRLLSDRFSAERPKGSFSTLEIQRTEQGDSAMYLCASSLSQGRNEKLFFGSGTQLSVL.

J is TRBJ2-2 and V is TRBV2; D might be TRBD2 (6 bases). The V gene lost 6 bases and the J gene lost 1 base, with 12 bases spanning the gap. In germline, CDR1 is SNHLY, CDR2 FYNNEI. The CDR3 covers 15 residues. The CDR3 loop is CASRPRSGNTGELFF. DNA of the CDR3: TGTGCCAGCAGGCCCCGTAGCGGGAACACCGGGGAGCTGTTTTTT.

V usage is TRBV9 and J usage is TRBJ2-3, with D maybe TRBD2 (6 bases). Trimming took 4 bases from V and 4 from J, leaving 13 bases between them. CDR3 length equals 14 residues. Germline V gives CDR1 SGDLS, CDR2 YYNGEE. The chain's CDR3 is CASSLGTPPDTQYF. The CDR3 coding sequence is TGTGCCAGCAGCCTCGGGACTCCCCCAGATACGCAGTATTTT.

The CDR3 spells CASSSSNSETQYF. DNA for the CDR3: TGTGCCAGCAGCTCATCTAATTCTGAGACCCAGTACTTC. The chain links TRBV11-3 to TRBJ2-5, with D uncertain. The CDR3 contains 13 residues. Germline V gene lookup returns CDR1 SGHNT and CDR2 YENEEA. Trimming removed 4 bases at V and 5 bases at J, with 11 bases between.

The chain carries TRBV5-4 and TRBJ1-6, with a possible D match to TRBD1 (5 bases). This CDR3 has 15 amino acids. Per the germline V gene, CDR1 is SGHNT and CDR2 is YYREEE (reference sequence). The V gene lost 4 bases and the J gene lost 7 bases, with 15 bases spanning the gap. In DNA form, the CDR3 reads TGTGCCAGCAGCCAAGCGGGACCGGAGAATTCACCCCTCCACTTT. It translates to CASSQAGPENSPLHF.

The J gene is TRBJ2-2, the V gene TRBV19, with 8 nucleotides matching TRBD1. V shed 0 bases, J shed 5 bases, and the junction held 2 bases outside the gene matches. In germline, CDR1 is LNHDA, CDR2 SQIVND (reference sequence). This CDR3 contains 15 residues. The DNA for the CDR3 is TGTGCCAGTAGTATAGAAGACAGGGGAACCGGGGAGCTGTTTTTT. Its translation: CASSIEDRGTGELFF.

The table lists this clone with a count of one. The chain recombines TRBV15 with TRBJ2-1; 12 bases line up with TRBD2. After removal of 6 bases from V and 8 bases from J, the junction contained 5 bases not matched to a gene. The CDR3 runs to 14 residues. Germline assignment: CDR1 LNHNV and CDR2 YYDKDF (reference sequence). CDR3 bases: TGTGCCACCAGTAGACTAGCGGGGGTCGATGAGCAGTTCTTC. It specifies CATSRLAGVDEQFF.

V gene TRBV2 combines with J gene TRBJ1-1; TRBD1 might be the D (6 bases). Germline assignment: CDR1 SNHLY and CDR2 FYNNEI. Deletions cut 2 bases from V and 7 bases from J, with 8 bases between. The CDR3 extends over 12 amino acids. CDR3 residues: CASSETGIEAFF. The CDR3 DNA follows: TGTGCCAGCAGTGAAACAGGGATTGAAGCTTTCTTT.

The chain combines TRBV9 with TRBJ2-1, with TRBD2 matching over 8 bases. The V and J ends lost 2 bases and 4 bases, in that order; junction bases with no gene match: 14. CDR3 length: 18 amino acids. The germline V gene has CDR1 SGDLS and CDR2 YYNGEE. The CDR3 protein is CASSVGGGTNRLYNEQFF. The CDR3 DNA follows: TGTGCCAGCAGCGTGGGCGGGGGGACAAACCGCCTTTACAATGAGCAGTTCTTC.

This clone was seen only a few times. The V gene is TRBV29-1, the J gene TRBJ1-1; D remains ambiguous. This CDR3 spans 12 amino acids. CDR1 SQVTM and CDR2 ANQGSEA come from the germline V gene. Trimming cost V 5 bases and J 5 bases, with 12 bases left between them. The CDR3 region has the DNA TGCAGCGTTACCGGCGGTGTAACTGAAGCTTTCTTT. Amino acid sequence: CSVTGGVTEAFF.

This chain links TRBV6-1 with TRBJ1-3, with D perhaps TRBD1 (5 bases). CDR1 and CDR2 from the germline V gene are MNHNS and SASEGT. The CDR3 has 15 amino acids. V was shortened by 8 bases and J by 4 bases, with 18 bases between the two germline ends. The CDR3 is CASLQGARTGNTIYF. DNA of the CDR3: TGTGCCAGCTTACAAGGGGCCCGAACCGGAAACACCATATATTTT.

The chain has TRBV5-1 and TRBJ2-7, with TRBD1 identical over 7 bases. The V and J ends lost 4 bases and 4 bases, in that order; junction bases with no gene match: 8. This CDR3 is built from 14 residues. The germline V gene encodes CDR1 SGHRS and CDR2 YFSETQ. This chain's CDR3 is CASSRGQASYEQYF. CDR3 DNA sequence: TGCGCCAGCAGCAGAGGACAGGCTAGTTACGAGCAGTACTTC.

The chain employs TRBV28 and TRBJ1-1, with D possibly TRBD1 on 5 matching bases. The V gene lost 5 bases and the J gene lost 6 bases, with 7 bases spanning the gap. Germline lookup yields CDR1 MDHEN and CDR2 SYDVKM. CDR3 length: 11 amino acids. The CDR3 DNA reads TGTGCCAGCAGTCTCAGGGCTGAAGCTTTCTTT. Translating it yields CASSLRAEAFF. Based on the CDR3 plus reference TRBV28 and TRBJ1-1, the full variable domain is DVKVTQSSRYLVKRTGEKVFLECVQDMDHENMFWYRQDPGLGLRLIYFSYDVKMKEKGDIPEGYSVSREKKERFSLILESASTNQTSMYLCASSLRAEAFFGQGTRLTVV.

The chain couples TRBV6-4 to TRBJ1-1; 8 nucleotides match TRBD1. Looked up from germline, CDR1 is MRHNA and CDR2 is SNTAGT. The CDR3 sequence is 14 residues long. Trimming cost V 8 bases and J 2 bases; bases outside gene matches: 7. CDR3 protein: CASRFGQGNTEAFF. The CDR3 DNA reads TGTGCCAGCCGGTTCGGACAGGGCAACACTGAAGCTTTCTTT.

The chain employs TRBV6-1 and TRBJ2-7, with D possibly TRBD2 on 6 matching bases. The CDR3 loop spans 14 amino acids. Trimming cost V 6 bases and J 6 bases, with 18 bases left between them. Germline V gene data show CDR1 as MNHNS and CDR2 as SASEGT. The DNA of the CDR3 is TGTGCCAGCAGGTCGGGGGACTCATATCGCGAGCAGTACTTC. Encoded protein: CASRSGDSYREQYF.